This entry lists 22 T cell receptor beta chains sequenced from one sample in a study of OX40 agonist ivuxolimab in advanced cancers. Profiling relied on immunoSEQ multiplex PCR, and the TCRdb table lists in-frame clones only, not all of them. Of about 90,000 clones in the sample, around 90% were seen once. This material consisted of CD4+ or CD8+ T cells sorted from blood, taken in a trial of the OX40 agonist ivuxolimab. These receptor sequences come from an adult with an advanced solid tumor such as melanoma, head and neck, liver or kidney cancer.

The rearrangement uses TRBV5-1 and TRBJ2-7; D not certain. V was pared by 4 bases and J by 2 bases, with 7 bases between. Germline assignment: CDR1 SGHRS and CDR2 YFSETQ. This CDR3 is 12 amino acids long. The CDR3 nucleotides are TGCGCCAGCAGCGTTTCTCCCTACGAGCAGTACTTC. Translation: CASSVSPYEQYF.

CDR3 loop: CAWSRQGTPNTGELFF. The CDR3 DNA reads as TGTGCCTGGAGTCGACAGGGGACACCGAACACCGGGGAGCTGTTTTTT. The chain joins TRBV30 to TRBJ2-2; 8 nucleotides align to TRBD1. The CDR3 totals 16 residues. The trim removed 2 bases at V and 0 bases at J, leaving 5 bases unmatched. CDR1 is GTSNPN and CDR2 is SVGIG in the germline V gene (reference sequence).

The chain employs TRBV19 and TRBJ1-5; 7 nucleotides align to TRBD1. V was pared by 4 bases and J by 6 bases, with 12 bases of the junction left unmatched. Germline V gives CDR1 LNHDA, CDR2 SQIVND (reference sequence). CDR3 length equals 16 residues. The CDR3 is CASSTEGRAGGQPQHF. As DNA, the CDR3 is TGTGCCAGTAGTACAGAAGGAAGGGCAGGGGGTCAGCCCCAGCATTTT.

The chain links TRBV7-2 to TRBJ1-5; 10 bases fit TRBD1. Germline CDR1 SGHTA, CDR2 FQGNSA. The V and J ends lost 5 bases and 5 bases, in that order; junction bases with no gene match: 6. This CDR3 has 15 residues. This chain's CDR3 is CASSPRTGGDQPQHF. Written as DNA, the CDR3 is TGTGCCAGCAGCCCGAGGACAGGGGGAGATCAGCCCCAGCATTTT.

This sequence joins TRBV28 and TRBJ2-1; D is possibly TRBD1 (5 bases). V was cut by 2 bases and J by 15 bases, with 14 bases left in between. In germline, CDR1 is MDHEN, CDR2 SYDVKM. The CDR3 has 12 amino acids. The CDR3 reads CASSLSQGLAFF. The CDR3 coding sequence is TGTGCCAGCAGTTTAAGTCAGGGTTTGGCGTTCTTC.

This clone was picked up a small number of times. The chain couples TRBV10-1 to TRBJ1-3; no definite D call. The V gene's germline CDR1 is WNHNN and CDR2 SYGVQD (reference sequence). The V and J ends lost 8 bases and 4 bases respectively, with 6 bases between them. This CDR3 has 11 residues. The CDR3 spells CASEGGNTIYF. As DNA, the CDR3 is TGCGCCAGCGAAGGGGGAAACACCATATATTTT.

The chain links TRBV5-6 to TRBJ1-3; no firm D call. The germline V gene encodes CDR1 SGHDT and CDR2 YYEEEE. The CDR3 is 12 residues long. V was pared by 4 bases and J by 8 bases, with 10 bases between. CDR3 region: CASSIGRDTIYF. CDR3 sequence (DNA): TGTGCCAGCAGCATCGGTAGGGACACCATATATTTT.

The CDR3 nucleotides are TGTGCCTGGAGTGCCCTGGGACAGCCAAATAATGAAAAACTGTTTTTT. Encoded protein: CAWSALGQPNNEKLFF. The chain joins TRBV30 to TRBJ1-4; 7 nucleotides align to TRBD1. J lost 4 bases, V lost 1 base, and 9 bases had no gene match. The germline gives CDR1 GTSNPN, CDR2 SVGIG (reference sequence). The CDR3 totals 16 residues.

V and J are TRBV2 and TRBJ1-4; D gene unclear. Germline CDR1 SNHLY, CDR2 FYNNEI. The V end lost 4 bases, the J end lost 11 bases, and 17 bases lay between the germline ends. The CDR3 contains 14 residues. CDR3 residues: CASSGSGLGRKLFF. DNA for the CDR3: TGTGCCAGCAGTGGTAGCGGTCTAGGGAGGAAACTGTTTTTT.

The chain is built from TRBV4-1 and TRBJ1-2; D is perhaps TRBD1 (6 bases). Germline CDR1 is MGHRA and CDR2 is YSYEKL. The ends were cut back, 0 bases at V and 8 bases at J, with 16 bases in the middle. The CDR3 is 15 amino acids. The CDR3 loop is CASSQDRRGASGYTF. The CDR3 nucleotides read TGCGCCAGCAGCCAAGATCGAAGGGGGGCCAGCGGCTACACCTTC.

This sequence joins TRBV29-1 and TRBJ2-2; D is perhaps TRBD1 (5 bases). This CDR3 spans 12 amino acids. V lost 7 bases, J lost 4 bases, and 10 bases lay in between. Germline V CDR1 and CDR2: SQVTM, ANQGSEA. CDR3 DNA: TGCAGCGCGGCCAGGGTCACCGGGGAGCTGTTTTTT. This sequence encodes CSAARVTGELFF.

This chain connects TRBV6-5 to TRBJ2-1, with TRBD2 matching over 10 bases. Trimming took 8 bases from V and 9 from J; bases not matched to a gene: 7. The length of the CDR3 is 13 residues. CDR1 MNHEY and CDR2 SVGAGI come from the germline V gene. CDR3 region: CASVASGSREQFF. Written as DNA, the CDR3 is TGTGCCAGCGTTGCTAGCGGGAGTCGTGAGCAGTTCTTC.

The chain employs TRBV7-3 and TRBJ2-6; possibly TRBD2 for D (5 bases). This CDR3 spans 18 amino acids. The germline V gene has CDR1 SGHTA and CDR2 FQGTGA. V lost 4 bases and J 0 bases, leaving 16 bases between the germline ends. The CDR3 region is CASSSLGGRTSGANVLTF. The CDR3 bases are TGTGCCAGCAGCTCCCTAGGCGGGCGGACCTCTGGGGCCAACGTCCTGACTTTC.

The V gene is TRBV13, the J gene TRBJ2-7; 8 bases map to TRBD1. Germline CDR1 PRHDT, CDR2 FYEKMQ (reference sequence). The V gene end was trimmed by 5 bases and the J gene end by 4 bases; junction bases not matched to a gene: 7. The CDR3 sequence is 14 residues long. The DNA for the CDR3 is TGTGCCAGCAGCATGACAGGGGAGTCTTACGAGCAGTACTTC. Translation: CASSMTGESYEQYF.

The chain recombines TRBV6-5 with TRBJ1-4; weak D call: TRBD1 (5 bases). V gave up 0 bases and J gave up 8 bases, with 13 bases separating them. The CDR3 has 15 residues. The germline gives CDR1 MNHEY, CDR2 SVGAGI. Written as DNA, the CDR3 is TGTGCCAGCAGTTACTCCGGGACTGATCCCGAAAAACTGTTTTTT. Translating it yields CASSYSGTDPEKLFF.

The CDR3: CSAAGTGAGTEAFF. CDR3 coding DNA: TGCAGCGCCGCGGGGACAGGGGCAGGTACTGAAGCTTTCTTT. The rearrangement uses TRBV29-1 and TRBJ1-1, with TRBD1 matching over 10 bases. J was trimmed by 5 bases and V by 7 bases; bases with no gene match: 10. This CDR3 has 14 amino acids. CDR1 SQVTM and CDR2 ANQGSEA come from the germline V gene.

The V call is TRBV6-5, the J call TRBJ2-3, with 12 nucleotides matching TRBD2. The junction had 3 bases not matched to a gene; V was cut back by 4 bases and J by 1 base. CDR1 is MNHEY, CDR2 SVGAGI, per germline. The CDR3 runs to 16 residues. The CDR3 reads CASSSRTSGGTDTQYF. CDR3 nucleotide sequence: TGTGCCAGCAGTTCTCGGACTAGCGGGGGCACAGATACGCAGTATTTT.

The chain links TRBV5-4 to TRBJ1-2, with a weak D call TRBD1 (6 bases). The CDR3 contains 13 residues. Germline V gene data show CDR1 as SGHNT and CDR2 as YYREEE (reference sequence). The V end lost 4 bases, the J end lost 5 bases, and 12 bases lay between the germline ends. Written as DNA, the CDR3 is TGTGCCAGCAGCCCAGAGACAGGATATGGCTACACCTTC. Its protein product is CASSPETGYGYTF.

Concerning this clone itself: A junction boundary mismatches the germline segment, possibly from a read error. The rearrangement uses TRBV7-7 and TRBJ1-4; 7 nucleotides line up with TRBD1. This CDR3 comprises 20 residues. Germline lookup yields CDR1 SSHAT and CDR2 FNYEAQ (reference sequence). CDR3 bases: TGTGCTAGCACCACTAAAATAGGACAGGCACGCAAATCAACTAATGAAAAACTGTTTTTT. Encoded protein: CASTTKIGQARKSTNEKLFF.

The chain joins TRBV27 to TRBJ2-1, with TRBD2 identical over 11 bases. The CDR3 loop spans 16 amino acids. V trimming: 2 bases; J trimming: 10 bases; junction bases outside the gene matches: 10. The germline gives CDR1 MNHEY, CDR2 SMNVEV (reference sequence). The CDR3 loop is CASSLRSPLAGGEQFF. CDR3 nucleotides: TGTGCCAGCAGTTTAAGGTCCCCCCTAGCGGGAGGCGAGCAGTTCTTC.

The chain combines TRBV29-1 with TRBJ2-7; 9 bases line up with TRBD2. V lost 6 bases, J lost 7 bases, and 19 bases stayed unmatched. CDR1 and CDR2 from the germline V gene are SQVTM and ANQGSEA. The CDR3 contains 16 residues. The CDR3 is CSVLGSGGLASSEQYF. Here the CDR3 DNA reads TGCAGCGTATTGGGTTCCGGGGGACTAGCCTCGTCTGAGCAGTACTTC.

The chain carries TRBV6-5 and TRBJ2-7, with D uncertain. Germline CDR1 is MNHEY and CDR2 is SVGAGI. Trimming stripped 5 bases from V and 7 bases from J, with 12 bases between. The CDR3 contains 12 residues. The CDR3 DNA is TGTGCCAGCAGTACCACCTCGACAGAGCAGTACTTC. Its translation: CASSTTSTEQYF.